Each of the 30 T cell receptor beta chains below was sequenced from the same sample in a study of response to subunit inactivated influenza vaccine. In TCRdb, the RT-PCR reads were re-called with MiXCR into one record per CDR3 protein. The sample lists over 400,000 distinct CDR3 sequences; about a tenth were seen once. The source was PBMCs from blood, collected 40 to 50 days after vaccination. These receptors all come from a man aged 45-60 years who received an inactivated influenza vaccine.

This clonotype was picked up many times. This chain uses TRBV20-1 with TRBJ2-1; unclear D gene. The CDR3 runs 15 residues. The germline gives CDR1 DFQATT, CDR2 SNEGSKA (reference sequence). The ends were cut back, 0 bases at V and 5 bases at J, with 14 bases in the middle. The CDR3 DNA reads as TGCAGTGCTAGAGATCGCTGGGCAGTAAACAATGAGCAGTTCTTC. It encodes CSARDRWAVNNEQFF.

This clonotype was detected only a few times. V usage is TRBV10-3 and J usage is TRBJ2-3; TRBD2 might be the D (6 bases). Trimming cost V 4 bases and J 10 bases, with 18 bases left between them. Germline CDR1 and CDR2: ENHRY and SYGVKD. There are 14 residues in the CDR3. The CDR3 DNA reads TGTGCCATCAGTGGGGGGACTTATCCCAGAGCGCAGTATTTT. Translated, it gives CAISGGTYPRAQYF.

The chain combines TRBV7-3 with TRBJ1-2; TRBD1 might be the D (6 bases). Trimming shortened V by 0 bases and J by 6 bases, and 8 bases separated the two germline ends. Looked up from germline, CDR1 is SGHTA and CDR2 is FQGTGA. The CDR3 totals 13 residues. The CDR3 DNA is TGTGCCAGCAGCTTAACAGGGGGAGATGGCTACACCTTC. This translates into CASSLTGGDGYTF.

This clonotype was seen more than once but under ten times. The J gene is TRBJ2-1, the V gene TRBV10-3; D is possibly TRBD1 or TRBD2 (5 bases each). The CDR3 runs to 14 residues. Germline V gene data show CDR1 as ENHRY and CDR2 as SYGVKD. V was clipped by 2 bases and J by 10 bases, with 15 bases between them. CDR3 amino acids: CAISEKGTGQEQFF. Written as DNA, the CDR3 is TGTGCCATCAGTGAGAAGGGGACCGGTCAAGAGCAGTTCTTC.

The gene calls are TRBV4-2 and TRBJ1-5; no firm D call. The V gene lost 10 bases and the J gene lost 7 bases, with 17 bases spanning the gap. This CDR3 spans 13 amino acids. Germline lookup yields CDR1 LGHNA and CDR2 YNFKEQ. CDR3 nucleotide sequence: TGTGCCATGGGCCCCGGGCTCGGGCAGCCCCAGCATTTT. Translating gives CAMGPGLGQPQHF.

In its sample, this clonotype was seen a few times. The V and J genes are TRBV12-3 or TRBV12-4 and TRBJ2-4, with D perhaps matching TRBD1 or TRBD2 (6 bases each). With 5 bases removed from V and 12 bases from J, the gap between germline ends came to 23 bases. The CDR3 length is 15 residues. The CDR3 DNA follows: TGTGCCAGCAGTCAACAACCGACAGGCGGGGTGGGTCAGTACTTC. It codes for CASSQQPTGGVGQYF.

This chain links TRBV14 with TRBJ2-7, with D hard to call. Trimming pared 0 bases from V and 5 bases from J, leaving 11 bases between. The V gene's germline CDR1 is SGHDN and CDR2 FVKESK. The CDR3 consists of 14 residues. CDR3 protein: CASSQDVGSNEQYF. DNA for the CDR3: TGTGCCAGCAGCCAAGATGTGGGCAGCAACGAGCAGTACTTC.

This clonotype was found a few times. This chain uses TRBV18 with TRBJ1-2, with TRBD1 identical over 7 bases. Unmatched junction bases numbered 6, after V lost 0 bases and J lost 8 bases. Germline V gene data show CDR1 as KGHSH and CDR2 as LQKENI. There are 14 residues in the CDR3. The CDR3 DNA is TGTGCCAGCTCACCACCGGGACAGATGAAGGGCTACACCTTC. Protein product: CASSPPGQMKGYTF.

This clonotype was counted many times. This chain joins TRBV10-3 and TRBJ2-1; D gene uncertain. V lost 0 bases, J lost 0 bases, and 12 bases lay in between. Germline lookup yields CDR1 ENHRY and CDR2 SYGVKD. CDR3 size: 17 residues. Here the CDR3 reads CAISESWAASSYNEQFF. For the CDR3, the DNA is TGTGCCATCAGTGAGTCTTGGGCAGCTAGCTCCTACAATGAGCAGTTCTTC.

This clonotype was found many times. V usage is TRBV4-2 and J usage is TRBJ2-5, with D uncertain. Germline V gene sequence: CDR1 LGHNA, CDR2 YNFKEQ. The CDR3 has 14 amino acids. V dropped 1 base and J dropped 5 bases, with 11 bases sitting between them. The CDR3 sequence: CASSQGVVWETQYF. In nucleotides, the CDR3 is TGTGCCAGCAGCCAAGGGGTAGTATGGGAGACCCAGTACTTC.

CDR3 residues: CASSHTRPGDEQFF. The CDR3, as DNA: TGTGCCAGCAGCCACACCAGGCCAGGGGATGAGCAGTTCTTC. This chain uses TRBV11-1 with TRBJ2-1; D is possibly TRBD1 (6 bases). The length of the CDR3 is 14 residues. The germline CDR1 and CDR2 sequences are SGHAT and FQDESV (reference sequence). V shed 5 bases and J shed 8 bases, with 16 bases lying between them.

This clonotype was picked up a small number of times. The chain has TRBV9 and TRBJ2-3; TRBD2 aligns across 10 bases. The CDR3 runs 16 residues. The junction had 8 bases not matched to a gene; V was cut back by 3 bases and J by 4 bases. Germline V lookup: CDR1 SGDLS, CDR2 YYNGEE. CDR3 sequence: CASSARPGTSADTQYF. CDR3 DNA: TGTGCCAGCAGCGCCCGTCCCGGGACTAGCGCAGATACGCAGTATTTT.

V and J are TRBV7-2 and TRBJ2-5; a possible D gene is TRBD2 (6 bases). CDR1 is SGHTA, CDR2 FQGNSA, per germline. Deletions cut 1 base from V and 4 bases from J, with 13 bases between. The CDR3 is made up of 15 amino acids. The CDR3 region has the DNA TGTGCCAGCAGCTTAGGAACTAGCCGTGGAGAGACCCAGTACTTC. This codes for CASSLGTSRGETQYF.

This CDR3 reads CASSFGGGKDEQFF. The CDR3 DNA reads TGTGCCAGCAGTTTCGGCGGGGGGAAAGATGAGCAGTTCTTC. The J gene is TRBJ2-1, the V gene TRBV12-3 or TRBV12-4; 8 bases match TRBD2. With V trimmed by 3 bases and J by 8 bases, 6 bases remained unmatched. This CDR3 is built from 14 residues.

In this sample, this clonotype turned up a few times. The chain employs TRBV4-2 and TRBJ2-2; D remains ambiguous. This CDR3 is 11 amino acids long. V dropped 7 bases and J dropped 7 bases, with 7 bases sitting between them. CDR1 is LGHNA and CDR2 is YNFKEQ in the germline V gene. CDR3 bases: TGTGCCAGCAACAAGGGCGGGGAGCTGTTTTTT. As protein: CASNKGGELFF.

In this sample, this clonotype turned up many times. The CDR3 reads CASKTGFYSNQPQHF. In DNA form, the CDR3 reads TGCGCCAGCAAAACAGGGTTCTATAGCAATCAGCCCCAGCATTTT. The V gene is TRBV4-1, the J gene TRBJ1-5, with TRBD1 as a possible D gene (6 bases). V was clipped by 7 bases and J by 0 bases, with 13 bases between them. This CDR3 spans 15 amino acids. CDR1 is MGHRA, CDR2 YSYEKL, per germline.

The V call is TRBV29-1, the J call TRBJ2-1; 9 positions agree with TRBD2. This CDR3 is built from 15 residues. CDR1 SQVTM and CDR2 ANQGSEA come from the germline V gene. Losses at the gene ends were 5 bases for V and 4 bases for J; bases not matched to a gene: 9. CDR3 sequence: CSVLPRLAEYNEQFF. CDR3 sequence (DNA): TGCAGCGTTCTTCCTCGACTAGCGGAGTACAATGAGCAGTTCTTC.

The CDR3 DNA reads as TGTGCCAGCAGTCGGTCGGGGACTAGCGGGCATGAGACCCAGTACTTC. Its protein product is CASSRSGTSGHETQYF. The V and J genes are TRBV6-1 and TRBJ2-5; TRBD2 agrees at 12 bases. This CDR3 has 16 residues. With 5 bases clipped from V and 5 bases from J, the junction kept 9 bases outside the gene matches. The V gene's germline CDR1 is MNHNS and CDR2 SASEGT.

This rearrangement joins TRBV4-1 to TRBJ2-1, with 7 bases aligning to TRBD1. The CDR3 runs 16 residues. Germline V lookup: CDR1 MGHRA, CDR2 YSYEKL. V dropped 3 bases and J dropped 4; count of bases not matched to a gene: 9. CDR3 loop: CASSQGRDSGYNEQFF. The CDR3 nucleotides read TGCGCCAGCAGCCAGGGCCGGGACAGCGGATACAATGAGCAGTTCTTC.

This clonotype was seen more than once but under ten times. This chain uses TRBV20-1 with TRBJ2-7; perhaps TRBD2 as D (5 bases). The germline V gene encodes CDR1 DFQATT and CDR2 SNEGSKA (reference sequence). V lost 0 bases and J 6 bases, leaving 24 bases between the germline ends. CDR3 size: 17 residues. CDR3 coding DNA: TGCAGTGCTAGAGATTCTCGCACCCACGGGGATGGAGGCGAGCAGTACTTC. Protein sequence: CSARDSRTHGDGGEQYF.

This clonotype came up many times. The CDR3 nucleotides read TGCGCCAGCAGCTCGGGACTAGCGGGAGACGTTCAAGAGACCCAGTACTTC. It specifies CASSSGLAGDVQETQYF. The rearrangement uses TRBV5-1 and TRBJ2-5, with TRBD2 identical over 14 bases. CDR3 length equals 17 residues. Per the germline V gene, CDR1 is SGHRS and CDR2 is YFSETQ. Trimming took 3 bases from V and 2 from J; bases not matched to a gene: 6.

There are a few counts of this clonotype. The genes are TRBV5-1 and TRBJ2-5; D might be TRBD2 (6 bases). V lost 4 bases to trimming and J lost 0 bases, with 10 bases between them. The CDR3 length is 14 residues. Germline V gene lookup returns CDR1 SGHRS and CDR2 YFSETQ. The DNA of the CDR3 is TGCGCCAGCAGCCTACGACTAGACCAAGAGACCCAGTACTTC. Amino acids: CASSLRLDQETQYF.

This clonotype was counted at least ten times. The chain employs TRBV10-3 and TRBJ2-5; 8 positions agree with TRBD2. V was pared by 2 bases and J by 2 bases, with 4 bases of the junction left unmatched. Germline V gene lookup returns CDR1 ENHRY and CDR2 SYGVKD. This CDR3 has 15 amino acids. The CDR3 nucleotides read TGTGCCATCAGTGAGAAAACTAGCGGACAAGAGACCCAGTACTTC. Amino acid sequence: CAISEKTSGQETQYF.

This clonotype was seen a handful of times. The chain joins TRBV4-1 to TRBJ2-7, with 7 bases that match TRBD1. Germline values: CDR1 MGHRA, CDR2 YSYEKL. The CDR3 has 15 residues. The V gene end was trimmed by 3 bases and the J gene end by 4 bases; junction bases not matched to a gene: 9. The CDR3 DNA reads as TGCGCCAGCAGCCAGACAGGGTCCTTCGGATACGAGCAGTACTTC. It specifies CASSQTGSFGYEQYF.

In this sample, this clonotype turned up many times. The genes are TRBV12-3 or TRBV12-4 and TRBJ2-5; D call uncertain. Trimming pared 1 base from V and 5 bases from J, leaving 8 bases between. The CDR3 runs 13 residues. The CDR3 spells CASSLGHGETQYF. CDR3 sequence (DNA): TGTGCCAGCAGTTTAGGACATGGCGAGACCCAGTACTTC.

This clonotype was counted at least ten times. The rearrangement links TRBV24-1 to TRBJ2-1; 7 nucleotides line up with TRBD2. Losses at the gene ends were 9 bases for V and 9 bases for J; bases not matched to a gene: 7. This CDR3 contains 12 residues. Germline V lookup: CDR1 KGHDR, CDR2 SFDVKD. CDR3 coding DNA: TGTGCCACCGGGGGGACTACATTTGAGCAGTTCTTC. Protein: CATGGTTFEQFF.

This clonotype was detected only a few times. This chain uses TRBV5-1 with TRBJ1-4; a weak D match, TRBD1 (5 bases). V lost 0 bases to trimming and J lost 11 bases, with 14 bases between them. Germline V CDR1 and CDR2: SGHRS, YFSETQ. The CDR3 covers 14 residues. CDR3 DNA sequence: TGCGCCAGCAGCTTGGACGGCAGGGAAGAGAAACTGTTTTTT. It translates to CASSLDGREEKLFF.

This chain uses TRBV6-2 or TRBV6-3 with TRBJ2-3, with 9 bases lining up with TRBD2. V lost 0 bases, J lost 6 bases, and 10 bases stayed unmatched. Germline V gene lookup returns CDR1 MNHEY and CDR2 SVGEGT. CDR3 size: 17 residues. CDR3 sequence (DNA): TGTGCCAGCAGTTACTCGAGGGCGGGAGGGCCTGAGGATACGCAGTATTTT. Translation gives CASSYSRAGGPEDTQYF.

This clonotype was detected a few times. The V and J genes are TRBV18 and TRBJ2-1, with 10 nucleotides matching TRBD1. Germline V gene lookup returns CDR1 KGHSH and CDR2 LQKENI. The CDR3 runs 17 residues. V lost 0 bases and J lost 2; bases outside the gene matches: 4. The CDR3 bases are TGTGCCAGCTCACCACCAACCGGGACAGGGGCCTACAATGAGCAGTTCTTC. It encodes CASSPPTGTGAYNEQFF.

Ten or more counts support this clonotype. The CDR3 nucleotides are TGTGCCAGCAGTTTGACAGGGGGCAGCAATCAGCCCCAGCATTTT. It specifies CASSLTGGSNQPQHF. The rearrangement uses TRBV12-3 or TRBV12-4 and TRBJ1-5, with 10 bases fitting TRBD1. CDR3 size: 15 residues. J was trimmed by 1 base and V by 3 bases; bases with no gene match: 0.